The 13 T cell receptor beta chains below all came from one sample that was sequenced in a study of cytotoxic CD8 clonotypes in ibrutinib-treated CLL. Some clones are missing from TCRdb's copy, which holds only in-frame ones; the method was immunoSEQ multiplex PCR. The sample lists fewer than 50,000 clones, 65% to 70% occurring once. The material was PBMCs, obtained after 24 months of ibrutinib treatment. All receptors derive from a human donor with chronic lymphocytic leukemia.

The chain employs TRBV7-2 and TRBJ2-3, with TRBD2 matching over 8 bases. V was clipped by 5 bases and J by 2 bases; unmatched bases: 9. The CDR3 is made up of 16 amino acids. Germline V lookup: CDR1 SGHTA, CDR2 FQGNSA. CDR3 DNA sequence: TGTGCCAGCAGCCGCCCCGGGACTAGTTTCACAGATACGCAGTATTTT. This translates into CASSRPGTSFTDTQYF.

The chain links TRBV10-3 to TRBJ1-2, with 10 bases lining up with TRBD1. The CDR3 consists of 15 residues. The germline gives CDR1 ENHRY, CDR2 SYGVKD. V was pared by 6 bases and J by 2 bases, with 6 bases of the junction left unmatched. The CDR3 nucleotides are TGTGCCATCAGGGAGGGACAGGGGACGAACTATGGCTACACCTTC. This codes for CAIREGQGTNYGYTF.

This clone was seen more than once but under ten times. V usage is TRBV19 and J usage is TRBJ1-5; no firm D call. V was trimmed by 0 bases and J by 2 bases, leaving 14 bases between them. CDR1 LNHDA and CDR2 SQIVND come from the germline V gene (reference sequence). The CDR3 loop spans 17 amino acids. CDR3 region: CASSIDQPGSRNQPQHF. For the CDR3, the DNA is TGTGCCAGTAGTATAGATCAACCGGGCTCCCGCAATCAGCCCCAGCATTTT.

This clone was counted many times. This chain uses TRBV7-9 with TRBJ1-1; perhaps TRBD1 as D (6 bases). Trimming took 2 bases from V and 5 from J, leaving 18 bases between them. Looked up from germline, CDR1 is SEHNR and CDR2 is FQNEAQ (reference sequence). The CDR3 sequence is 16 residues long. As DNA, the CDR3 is TGTGCCAGCAGCTTAATTCGTGTTTTGGGGGCTACTGAAGCTTTCTTT. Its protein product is CASSLIRVLGATEAFF.

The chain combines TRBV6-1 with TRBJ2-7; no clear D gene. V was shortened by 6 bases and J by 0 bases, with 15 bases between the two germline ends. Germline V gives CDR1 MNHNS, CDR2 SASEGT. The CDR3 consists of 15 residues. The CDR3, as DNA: TGTGCCAGCAGCAGGACGGATGCAAGCTCCTACGAGCAGTACTTC. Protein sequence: CASSRTDASSYEQYF.

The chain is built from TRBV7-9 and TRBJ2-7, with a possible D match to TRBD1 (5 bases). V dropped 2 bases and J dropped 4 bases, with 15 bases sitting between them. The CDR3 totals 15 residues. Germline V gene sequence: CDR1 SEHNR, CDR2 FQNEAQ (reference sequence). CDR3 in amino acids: CASSLIPGLGYEQYF. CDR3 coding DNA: TGTGCCAGCAGCTTAATACCAGGGCTCGGATACGAGCAGTACTTC. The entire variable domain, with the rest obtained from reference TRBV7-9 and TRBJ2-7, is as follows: DTGVSQNPRHKITKRGQNVTFRCDPISEHNRLYWYRQTLGQGPEFLTYFQNEAQLEKSRLLSDRFSAERPKGSFSTLEIQRTEQGDSAMYLCASSLIPGLGYEQYFGPGTRLTVT.

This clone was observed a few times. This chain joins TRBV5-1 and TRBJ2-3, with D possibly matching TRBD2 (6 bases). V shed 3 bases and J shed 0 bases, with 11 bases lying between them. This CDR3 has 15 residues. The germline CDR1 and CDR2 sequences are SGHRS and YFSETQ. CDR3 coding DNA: TGCGCCAGCAGCTCAGCGGGTACTAGCACAGATACGCAGTATTTT. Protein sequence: CASSSAGTSTDTQYF.

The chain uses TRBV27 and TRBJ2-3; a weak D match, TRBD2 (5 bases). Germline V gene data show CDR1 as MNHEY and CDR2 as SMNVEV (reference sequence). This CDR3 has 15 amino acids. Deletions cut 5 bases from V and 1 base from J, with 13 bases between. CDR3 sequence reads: CASSRKYSGTDTQYF. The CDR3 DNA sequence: TGTGCCAGCAGTCGAAAATATAGCGGCACAGATACGCAGTATTTT.

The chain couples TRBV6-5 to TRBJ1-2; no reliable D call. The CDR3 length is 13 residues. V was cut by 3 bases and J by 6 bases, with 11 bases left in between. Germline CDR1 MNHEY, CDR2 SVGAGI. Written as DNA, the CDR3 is TGTGCCAGCAGTTATGGAGGGCGGGATGGCTACACCTTC. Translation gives CASSYGGRDGYTF.

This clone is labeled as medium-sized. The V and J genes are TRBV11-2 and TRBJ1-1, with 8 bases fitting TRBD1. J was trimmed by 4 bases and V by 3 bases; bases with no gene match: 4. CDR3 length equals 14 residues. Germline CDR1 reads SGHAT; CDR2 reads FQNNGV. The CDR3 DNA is TGTGCCAGCAGCTTGGACAGGGCGAGCACTGAAGCTTTCTTT. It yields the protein CASSLDRASTEAFF.

The CDR3 loop is CASSPQGDTEAFF. The CDR3 DNA sequence: TGTGCCAGCTCACCACAGGGGGACACTGAAGCTTTCTTT. This chain uses TRBV18 with TRBJ1-1; maybe TRBD1 (6 bases). The CDR3 has 13 residues. Deletions cut 1 base from V and 3 bases from J, with 6 bases between. Germline V gene sequence: CDR1 KGHSH, CDR2 LQKENI.

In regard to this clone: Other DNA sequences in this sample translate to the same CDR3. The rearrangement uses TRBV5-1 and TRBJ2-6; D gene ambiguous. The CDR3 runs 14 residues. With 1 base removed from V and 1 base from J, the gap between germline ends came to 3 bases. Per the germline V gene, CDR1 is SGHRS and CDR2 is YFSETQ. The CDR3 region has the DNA TGCGCCAGCAGCTTGTCGTCTGGGGCCAACGTCCTGACTTTC. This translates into CASSLSSGANVLTF.

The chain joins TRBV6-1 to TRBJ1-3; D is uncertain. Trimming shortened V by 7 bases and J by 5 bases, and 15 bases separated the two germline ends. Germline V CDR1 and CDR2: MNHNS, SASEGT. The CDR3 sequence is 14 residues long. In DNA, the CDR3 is TGTGCCAGCATCTCAGCTGACATACGAAACACCATATATTTT. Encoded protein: CASISADIRNTIYF.